This T cell receptor beta chain was sequenced in a study of human CD4 T cells and Enterobacteriaceae (TCRdb year 2020). The investigation overall reported the following: The only basis for inferring the reactivity of ex vivo clonotypes was matching nucleotide sequences to CFSE-low cultures from the same donors. Ex vivo, broadly cross-reactive clonotypes were observed to appear more expanded than specific clonotypes, with about 55% of the 19 and about two thirds of the roughly 30 being found within the top 5%.

Memory CD4+ T cells, defined as all CD4+ cells except CD45RA+CCR7+CD95- naive cells, were FACS-sorted on a FACSAria III to over 95% purity. Healthy donor blood was obtained from blood donation centers in Switzerland. Total CD4+ T cells and monocytes were enriched by positive selection with CD4 and CD14 magnetic microbeads. CD8+, CD14+, CD16+, CD56+, CD19+ and CD25-bright cells were excluded prior to sorting. In two blood donors, total memory CD4+ T cells were sequenced directly ex vivo to assess in vivo expansion of bacteria-reactive clonotypes. Ficoll-Paque Plus was used to isolate peripheral blood mononuclear cells from donor blood. From the cysteine through the phenylalanine, the CDR3 covers 15 amino acids. Left in the record is the CDR3 DNA by itself, 45 bases read in frame from the first base. Ends trimmed: V by 1 base, J by 8 bases; bases unmatched to a gene: 4. CDR1 and CDR2 are read off the germline V gene as SGHRS and YFSETQ.

About this clone: This clone's antigen is unknown. No base qualities exist here, and no much larger clone lies one base off it.

Deep-level sequencing was performed on ex vivo total memory CD4+ samples, with a detection sensitivity of one cell in 200,000. Genomic DNA was extracted from cell pellets with the QIAamp DNA Micro Kit, and its quantity and purity were checked by spectrophotometry. The immunoSEQ multiplex PCR assay was used to amplify the TCR Vbeta CDR3 regions. Sequencing of amplicons was performed on the Illumina HiSeq platform. Each retrieved sequence was 87 nucleotides long and included the CDR3 region. As for the authors' bioinformatics: A unique productive TCR Vbeta nucleotide sequence was defined as a clonotype and was quantified by productive template frequency from ImmunoSEQ Analyzer V3.0. A threshold set at the top 5th percentile of each frequency-ranked repertoire was used to define expanded clonotypes. Repertoire overlap was computed as Chao-Jaccard with the R package fossil and visualized by nonmetric multidimensional scaling with the R package MASS. TCRdb carries this immuneACCESS record with in-frame sequences only. Its versions omit some clonotypes, under half of them owing to an unresolved V gene in the studies checked, with the rest unexplained. The DNA gave D and trimming, while V, J and clone size come from that table. Across this sample there are some 30,000 clones, with roughly 79% seen only once. Together, the top ten hold 1.7% of the sample.

This clonotype was obtained from a human donor in good health. The sequence is built from TRBV5-1 and TRBJ2-1; 12 nucleotides in the junction match TRBD1. The sample comprised memory CD4+ T cells from blood. This specimen's cell subset or site label, per the study, means: total memory CD4 T cells sorted directly ex vivo, unstimulated. The CDR3 region: CASSLQGTGGDEQFF. The nucleotides are TGCGCCAGCAGCTTGCAGGGGACAGGGGGCGATGAGCAGTTCTTC.